Listed below are T cell receptor beta chains from one sample, sequenced in a study of OX40 agonist ivuxolimab in advanced cancers. The repertoire was sequenced with immunoSEQ multiplex PCR; TCRdb's copy has only in-frame clones and lacks some. The sample has some 100,000 clones; 84% are singletons. The input for sequencing was CD4+ or CD8+ T cells sorted from blood, taken in a trial of the OX40 agonist ivuxolimab. All receptors come from an adult with an advanced solid tumor such as melanoma, head and neck, liver or kidney cancer. Both conserved end residues are trimmed from each CDR3. A D gene is named only where the DNA matches it firmly. Size values are once, few and many counts, or a class for expanded clones, and some rows have none.

>TRBD1|-|TRBV10-3
ATRQGSMTEKLF
>-|many|TRBV5-6
ASSTSNDNEQF
>TRBD2|-|TRBV6-6
ASSHPPAGEGYEQY
>-|-|TRBV29-1
SALLLETQY
>TRBD1|-|TRBV5-1
ASSNQQGARNEQF
>TRBD1|once|TRBV29-1
SAWTGVSNEQF
>TRBD2|few|TRBV9
ASSGGLAESTDTQY
>-|-|TRBV5-1
ASSLEGSGPSGNEQY
>TRBD2|-|TRBV5-1
ASNSGNRFSEQF
>-|-|TRBV18
ASSKSDSGNEQF